This T cell receptor beta chain was obtained from a study of cytotoxic CD8 clonotypes in ibrutinib-treated CLL. V lost 0 bases, J lost 3 bases, and 6 bases lay in between. The V gene's germline CDR1 is SGDLS and CDR2 YYNGEE. The CDR3 extends over 13 amino acids. This clone was picked up a small number of times. Using immunoSEQ multiplex PCR, the repertoire was profiled, and TCRdb retains in-frame clones only, with some absent. This table holds some 310,000 clones, approximately 80% found once. The V call is TRBV9, the J call TRBJ1-1; no reliable D call. Sequencing used PBMCs, obtained before ibrutinib treatment. The TCR was taken from a human donor with chronic lymphocytic leukemia. In DNA form, the CDR3 reads TGTGCCAGCAGCGTAGCGACCGACACTGAAGCTTTCTTT. It is translated as CASSVATDTEAFF.